This TCR beta chain was sequenced in a study of T cells expressing NK-cell markers. For each CDR3 protein, TCRdb gives one entry from its re-call of the 5' RACE reads, without DNA. This listing includes 550,000 to 600,000 distinct CDR3 sequences. There are 12 residues in the CDR3. CDR1 and CDR2 from the germline V gene are DFQATT and SNEGSKA (reference sequence). The sequence derives from a man aged 18-30 years in good health. The V gene is TRBV20-1, the J gene TRBJ2-4; TCRdb reports TRBD2, a call that lacks DNA to check it against. Sequencing was done on a sample of blood T cells: a sorted CD56 or NKG2C T cell subset, CD4+ or CD8+ T cells, or bulk PBMC T cells (not recorded which). CDR3 residues: CSASLGPNIQYF.